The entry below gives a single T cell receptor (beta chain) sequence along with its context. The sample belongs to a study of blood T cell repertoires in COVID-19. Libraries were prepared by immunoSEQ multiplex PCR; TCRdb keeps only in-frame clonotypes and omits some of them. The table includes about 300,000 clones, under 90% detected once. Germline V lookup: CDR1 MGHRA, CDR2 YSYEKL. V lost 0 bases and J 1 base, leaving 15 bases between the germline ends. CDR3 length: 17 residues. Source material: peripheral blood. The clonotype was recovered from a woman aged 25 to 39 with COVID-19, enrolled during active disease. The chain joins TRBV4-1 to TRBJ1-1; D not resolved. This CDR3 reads CASSQDFREARNTEAFF. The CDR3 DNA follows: TGCGCCAGCAGCCAAGATTTTAGAGAGGCCCGGAACACTGAAGCTTTCTTT.